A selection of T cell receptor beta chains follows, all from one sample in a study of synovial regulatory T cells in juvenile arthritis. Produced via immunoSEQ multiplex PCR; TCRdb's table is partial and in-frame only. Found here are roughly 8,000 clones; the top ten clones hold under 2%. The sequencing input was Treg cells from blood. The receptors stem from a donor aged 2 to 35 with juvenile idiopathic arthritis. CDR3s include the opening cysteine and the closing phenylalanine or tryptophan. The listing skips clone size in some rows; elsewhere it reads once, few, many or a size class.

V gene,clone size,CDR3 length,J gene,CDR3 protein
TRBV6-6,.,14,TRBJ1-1,CASSYDRANTEAFF
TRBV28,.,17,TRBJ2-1,CASSSLGSGRTYNEQFF
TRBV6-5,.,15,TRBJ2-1,CASSSSRDTRSNPFF
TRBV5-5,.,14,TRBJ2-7,CASSFSQGPYEQYF
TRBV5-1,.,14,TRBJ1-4,CASSLGQGAEKLFF
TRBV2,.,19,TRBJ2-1,CASKKWWGTGVRGDNEQFF
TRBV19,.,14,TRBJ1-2,CASTSRTSIYGYTF
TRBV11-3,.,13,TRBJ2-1,CASSPRTSSEQFF
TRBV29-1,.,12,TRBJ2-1,CSGKRTGDEQFF
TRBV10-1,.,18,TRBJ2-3,CASSESMAGLRNTDTQYF
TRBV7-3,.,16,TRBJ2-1,CASSSVAGGSRHEQFF
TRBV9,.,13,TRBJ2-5,CASSVLSGETQYF
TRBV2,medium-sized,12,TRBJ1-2,CASSRQVYGYTF
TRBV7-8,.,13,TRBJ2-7,CASSFSASYEQYF
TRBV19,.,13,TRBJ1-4,CASSIGLNEKLFF
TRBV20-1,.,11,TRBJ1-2,CSARPSRGYTF
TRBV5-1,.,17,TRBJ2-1,CASSLAKLAGVRYEQFF
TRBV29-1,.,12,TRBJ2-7,CSGGQGTYEQYF
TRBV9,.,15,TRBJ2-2,CASSVGEWDTGELFF
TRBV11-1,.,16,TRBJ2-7,CASSLQRSGALYEQYF
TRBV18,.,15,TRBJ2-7,CASSPTSGSTYEQYF
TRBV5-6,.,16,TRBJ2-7,CASSRGTGLLSYEQYF
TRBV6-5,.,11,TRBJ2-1,CASKEGFQQFF
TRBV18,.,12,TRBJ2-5,CASSADSETQYF
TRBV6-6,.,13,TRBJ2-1,CASRAGGVDEQFF
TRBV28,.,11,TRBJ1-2,CASRRLYGYTF
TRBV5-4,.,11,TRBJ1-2,CASSFNYGYTF
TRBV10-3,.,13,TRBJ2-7,CASSAGVSYEQYF
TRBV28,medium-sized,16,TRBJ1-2,CASNSGALSLNYGYTF
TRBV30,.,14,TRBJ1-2,CAWSVRRTNYGYTF
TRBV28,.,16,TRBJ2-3,CASSLGLRGVTDTQYF
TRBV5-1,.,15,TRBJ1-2,CASGSKRGTMGGYTF
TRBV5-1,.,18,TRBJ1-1,CASSYHPGQGAGSTEAFF
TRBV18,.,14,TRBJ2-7,CASSPRTGSYEQYF
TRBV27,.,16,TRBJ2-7,CASSLKYSGASYEQYF
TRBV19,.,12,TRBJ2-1,CASSGGVDEQFF
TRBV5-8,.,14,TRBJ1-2,CASSLVPTNYGYTF
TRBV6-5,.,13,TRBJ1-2,CATRQGANYGYTF
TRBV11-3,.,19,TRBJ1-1,CASSLAGTGGVFGDTEAFF
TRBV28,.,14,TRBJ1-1,CASSPQVLNTEAFF
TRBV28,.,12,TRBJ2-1,CASTTLLAEQFF
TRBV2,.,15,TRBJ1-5,CASSAQALLNQPQHF
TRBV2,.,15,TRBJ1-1,CASRDRVGGDTEAFF
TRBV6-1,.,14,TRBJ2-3,CASIVVGSTDTQYF
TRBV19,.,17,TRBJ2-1,CASSIVLAGGRKNEQFF
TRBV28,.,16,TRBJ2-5,CASSLGRGARQETQYF
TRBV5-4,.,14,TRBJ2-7,CASSFWQGGSEQYF
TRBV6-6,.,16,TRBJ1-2,CASSPGTLYPRPHYTF
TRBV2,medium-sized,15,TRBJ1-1,CASSLGGRIFTEAFF
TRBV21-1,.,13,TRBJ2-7,CASSHRKSYEQYF